Detailed here is one T cell receptor (beta chain). The ends were cut back, 3 bases at V and 4 bases at J, with 21 bases in the middle. The CDR3 length is 17 residues. Germline V gene sequence: CDR1 KGHSH, CDR2 LQKENI. This specimen belongs to a study of T cell changes during pregnancy in multiple sclerosis. Clones were read by immunoSEQ multiplex PCR, and TCRdb kept only the in-frame ones, dropping some. This table holds 35,000 to 45,000 clones, roughly 90% found once. The specimen comprised CD4+ T cells from peripheral blood mononuclear cells, sampled after pregnancy. The J gene is TRBJ1-2, the V gene TRBV18; D is undetermined. The TCR originated in a female donor in good health, enrolled as a control in a pregnancy study. As DNA, the CDR3 is TGTGCCAGCTCACCCGATTTAGGCAGCGCGGCCCTCTATGGCTACACCTTC. It is translated as CASSPDLGSAALYGYTF.